This entry concerns a single T cell receptor (beta chain). No antigen is known for it. The record originates from a study of T cells in tuberculosis. About the study: CD1B tetramers identified T cells specific for mycobacterial lipid GMM.

Clones were read by immunoSEQ multiplex PCR, and TCRdb kept only the in-frame ones, dropping some. The sample includes tens of thousands of clones, 85% to 95% of them seen just once. The V gene lost 7 bases and the J gene lost 2 bases, with 16 bases spanning the gap. Germline V gene sequence: CDR1 MDHEN, CDR2 SYDVKM. The CDR3 sequence is 15 residues long. Study conclusions and caveats: Active tuberculosis cases were adults; controls were adolescents.

Sequenced input: PBMCs. This TCR came from a donor aged 5-35 years with latent tuberculosis or without tuberculosis infection. Some clones in this sample may be carry-over from other donors' samples. The chain joins TRBV28 to TRBJ2-3, with D possibly matching TRBD2 (6 bases). CDR3 amino acids: CASTNPGLITDTQYF. CDR3 coding DNA: TGTGCCAGCACCAATCCGGGACTCATCACAGATACGCAGTATTTT.